The rows below give T cell receptor beta chains drawn from one sample of a study of T-cell memory formation after mild COVID-19. A single record per CDR3 protein comes from TCRdb applying MiXCR to the 5' RACE reads. The table includes about 290,000 distinct CDR3 sequences, more than 15% detected once. Material for sequencing was PBMCs or a T cell subset sorted from them (not recorded which). The receptors stem from a man in his late teens or twenties who had mild COVID-19 (a few samples of this study predate the infection). Cell type and time point are not known. CDR3s include the opening cysteine and the closing phenylalanine or tryptophan. A D gene is named only where the DNA matches it firmly. Some rows have no size entry. The others give once, few or many, or a class for an expanded clone.

d_gene	abundance	v_gene	j_gene	CDR3nt	CDR3aa
TRBD1	few	TRBV5-5	TRBJ1-1	TGTGCCAGCAGCTTGGGGCCTACAGGGGGCACTGAAGCTTTCTTT	CASSLGPTGGTEAFF
-	few	TRBV7-2	TRBJ2-1	TGTGCCAGCAGTTACCCGGGTGAGCAGTTCTTC	CASSYPGEQFF
-	-	TRBV18	TRBJ2-3	TGTGCCAGCTCACCACCAGGGGCGGTGGATACGCAGTATTTT	CASSPPGAVDTQYF
-	-	TRBV5-4	TRBJ1-5	TGTGCCAGCAGCTTAGGGCCCCCGGCTAGCAATCAGCCCCAGCATTTT	CASSLGPPASNQPQHF
-	many	TRBV5-1	TRBJ2-3	TGCGCCAGCAGGGGACCTACTCTAAACACAGATACGCAGTATTTT	CASRGPTLNTDTQYF
TRBD1	-	TRBV4-1	TRBJ2-7	TGCGCCAGCAGCCAAGATTTACTTTCTGTGTGGGACAGGGGGGGACTTAGCTACGAGCAGTACTTC	CASSQDLLSVWDRGGLSYEQYF
-	few	TRBV5-5	TRBJ2-3	TGTGCCAGCAGCTTGGGGGGAAATACGCAGTATTTT	CASSLGGNTQYF
TRBD1	few	TRBV5-1	TRBJ2-7	TGCGCCAGCAGCTTTGGGGGACAGGGTCGCGAGCAGTACTTC	CASSFGGQGREQYF
TRBD2	few	TRBV12-3/TRBV12-4	TRBJ2-3	TGTGCCAGCAGTGGCCCTGACGGGGGGGCGGCGGATACGCAGTATTTT	CASSGPDGGAADTQYF
-	few	TRBV24-1	TRBJ2-5	TGTGCCACCAGTGACCAGGGAGAGACCCAGTACTTC	CATSDQGETQYF
TRBD1	-	TRBV24-1	TRBJ1-1	TGTGCCACCAGTCCGACCGGGACAGGGCCCGTGGGTGGAGCTTTCTTT	CATSPTGTGPVGGAFF
-	-	TRBV6-5	TRBJ2-3	TGTGCCAGCAGACCTCATGGGGCCCGGGTAGATACGCAGTATTTT	CASRPHGARVDTQYF
-	-	TRBV30	TRBJ1-6	TGTGCCTGGACGTGGGGGTCCCGAATTTCACCCCTCCACTTT	CAWTWGSRISPLHF
TRBD1	-	TRBV7-9	TRBJ1-1	TGTGCCAGCAGCCAAGGGACAGCTCACGAGGCTTTCTTT	CASSQGTAHEAFF
-	many	TRBV5-1	TRBJ2-3	TGCGCCAGCAGACTACAGGGCCAGACGGATACGCAGTATTTT	CASRLQGQTDTQYF
-	many	TRBV7-2	TRBJ2-1	TGTGCCAGCAGCCCCCGCCGCTACAATGAGCAGTTCTTC	CASSPRRYNEQFF
-	many	TRBV4-1	TRBJ1-1	TGCGCCAGCAGCCCAGAGACAGGAAACACTGAAGCTTTCTTT	CASSPETGNTEAFF
-	many	TRBV7-2	TRBJ2-2	TGTGCCAGCAGCTTCAGTGTTTTGGGGGAGCTGTTTTTT	CASSFSVLGELFF
TRBD2	-	TRBV7-9	TRBJ2-3	TGTGCCGGGAGGGAGGCGGATACGCAGTATTTT	CAGREADTQYF
-	many	TRBV10-3	TRBJ1-3	TGTGCCATCAGTGTAGACAACTCTGGAAACACCATATATTTT	CAISVDNSGNTIYF
-	many	TRBV7-9	TRBJ2-5	TGTGCCAGCAGCTTGCAGGGTGCGGAGACCCAGTACTTC	CASSLQGAETQYF
-	many	TRBV20-1	TRBJ2-5	TGCAGTGCTAGCGCGGTGGGGGAGACCCAGTACTTC	CSASAVGETQYF
-	many	TRBV6-5	TRBJ2-3	TGTGCCAGCAGTTACGGTGCCACAGATACGCAGTATTTT	CASSYGATDTQYF
TRBD1	few	TRBV7-6	TRBJ2-7	TGTGCCAGCAGCTCGAGGATGGGACAGGACCACTACGAGCAGTACTTC	CASSSRMGQDHYEQYF
TRBD2	-	TRBV5-1	TRBJ2-5	TGCGCCAGCAGCTTGGTGGGGGGGGACCAAGAGACCCAGTACTTC	CASSLVGGDQETQYF
TRBD2	many	TRBV7-3	TRBJ2-5	TGTGCCAGCAGCCCCTCTAGCGGGGCAGAGACCCAGTACTTC	CASSPSSGAETQYF
TRBD1	-	TRBV6-5	TRBJ1-2	TGTGCCAGCAGAGATACAGGGGGCGTCGGTGGCTACACCTTC	CASRDTGGVGGYTF
-	few	TRBV7-3	TRBJ2-3	TGTGCCAGCAGCTTGGAGGGGACAGCGCAGACTAAGCAGTATTTT	CASSLEGTAQTKQYF
TRBD2	few	TRBV28	TRBJ2-5	TGTGCCAGCACCCCGTTGGGTAGCGGGGCCCAAGAGACCCAGTACTTC	CASTPLGSGAQETQYF